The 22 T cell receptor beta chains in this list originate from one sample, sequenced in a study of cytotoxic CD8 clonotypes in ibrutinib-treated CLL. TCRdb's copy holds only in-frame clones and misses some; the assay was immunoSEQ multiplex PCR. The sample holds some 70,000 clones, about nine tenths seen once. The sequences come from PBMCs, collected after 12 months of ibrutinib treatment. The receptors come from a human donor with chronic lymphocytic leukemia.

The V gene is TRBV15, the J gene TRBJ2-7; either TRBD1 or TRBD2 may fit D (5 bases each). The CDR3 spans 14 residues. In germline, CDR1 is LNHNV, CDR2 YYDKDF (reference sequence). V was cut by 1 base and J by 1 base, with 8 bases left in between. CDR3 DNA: TGTGCCACCAGCAGAGGAGGGGTGTCCTACGAGCAGTACTTC. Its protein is CATSRGGVSYEQYF.

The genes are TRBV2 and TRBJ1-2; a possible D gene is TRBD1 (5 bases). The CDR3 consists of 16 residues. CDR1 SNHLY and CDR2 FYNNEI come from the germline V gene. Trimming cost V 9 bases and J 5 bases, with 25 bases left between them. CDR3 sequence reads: CARRGIDSSRGYGYTF. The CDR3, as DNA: TGTGCCAGGAGAGGAATAGACAGCTCTAGGGGATATGGCTACACCTTC.

CDR3 amino acids: CAIRKGTEDTGELFF. Written as DNA, the CDR3 is TGTGCCATCAGGAAAGGGACAGAAGACACCGGGGAGCTGTTTTTT. This chain uses TRBV10-3 with TRBJ2-2; TRBD1 matches at 7 bases. Unmatched junction bases numbered 7, after V lost 6 bases and J lost 3 bases. CDR3 length equals 15 residues. Germline V gene sequence: CDR1 ENHRY, CDR2 SYGVKD.

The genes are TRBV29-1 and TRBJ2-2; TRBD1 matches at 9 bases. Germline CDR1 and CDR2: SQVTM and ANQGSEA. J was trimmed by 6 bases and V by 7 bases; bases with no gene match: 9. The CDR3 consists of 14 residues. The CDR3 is CSAGQTGGSGELFF. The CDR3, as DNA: TGCAGCGCCGGCCAGACAGGGGGGTCCGGGGAGCTGTTTTTT.

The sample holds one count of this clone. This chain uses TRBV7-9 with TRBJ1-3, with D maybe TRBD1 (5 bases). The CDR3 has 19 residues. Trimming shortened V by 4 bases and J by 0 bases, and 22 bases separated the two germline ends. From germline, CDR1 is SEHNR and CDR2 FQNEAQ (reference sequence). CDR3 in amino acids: CASSSRGRERKSSGNTIYF. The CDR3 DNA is TGTGCCAGCAGCTCCCGGGGCAGGGAGAGAAAGAGCTCTGGAAACACCATATATTTT.

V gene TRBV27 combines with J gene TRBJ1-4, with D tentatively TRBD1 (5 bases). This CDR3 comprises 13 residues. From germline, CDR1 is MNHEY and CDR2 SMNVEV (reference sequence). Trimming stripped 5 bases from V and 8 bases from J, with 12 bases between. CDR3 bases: TGTGCCAGCAGTCCGCCGGGGGAGGAAAAACTGTTTTTT. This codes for CASSPPGEEKLFF.

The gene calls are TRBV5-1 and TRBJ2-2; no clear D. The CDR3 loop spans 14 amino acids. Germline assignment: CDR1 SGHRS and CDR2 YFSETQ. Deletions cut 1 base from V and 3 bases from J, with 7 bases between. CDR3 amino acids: CASSLFRDTGELFF. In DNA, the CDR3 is TGCGCCAGCAGCTTGTTCCGGGACACCGGGGAGCTGTTTTTT.

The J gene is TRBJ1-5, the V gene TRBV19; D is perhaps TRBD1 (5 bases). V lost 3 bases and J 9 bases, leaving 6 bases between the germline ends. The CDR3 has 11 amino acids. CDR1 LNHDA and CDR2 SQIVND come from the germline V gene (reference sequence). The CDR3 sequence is CASSIGAPQHF. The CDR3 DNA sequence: TGTGCCAGTAGTATCGGGGCGCCCCAGCATTTT.

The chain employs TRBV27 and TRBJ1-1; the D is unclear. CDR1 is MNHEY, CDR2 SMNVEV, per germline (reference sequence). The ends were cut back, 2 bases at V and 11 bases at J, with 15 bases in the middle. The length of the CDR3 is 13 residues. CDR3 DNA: TGTGCCAGCAGTTTACGTCGCGGCTTCACCGCTTTCTTT. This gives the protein CASSLRRGFTAFF.

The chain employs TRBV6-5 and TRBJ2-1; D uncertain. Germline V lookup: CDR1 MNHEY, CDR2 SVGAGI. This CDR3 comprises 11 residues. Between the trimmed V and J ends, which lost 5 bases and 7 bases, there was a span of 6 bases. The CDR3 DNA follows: TGTGCCAGCAGTGCAATGAATGAGCAGTTCTTC. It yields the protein CASSAMNEQFF.

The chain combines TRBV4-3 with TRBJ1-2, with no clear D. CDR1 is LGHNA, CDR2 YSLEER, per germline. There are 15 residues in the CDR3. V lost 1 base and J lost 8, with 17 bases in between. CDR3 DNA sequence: TGCGCCAGCAGCCAAGGGGGAGGGTCTCTAGGCGGCTACACCTTC. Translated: CASSQGGGSLGGYTF.

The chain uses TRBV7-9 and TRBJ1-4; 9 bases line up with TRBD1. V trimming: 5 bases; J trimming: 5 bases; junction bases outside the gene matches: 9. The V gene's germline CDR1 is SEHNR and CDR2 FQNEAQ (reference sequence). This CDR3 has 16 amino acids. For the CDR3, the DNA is TGTGCCAGCAGCCGAACTGGGACAGGGCCCAATGAAAAACTGTTTTTT. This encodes CASSRTGTGPNEKLFF.

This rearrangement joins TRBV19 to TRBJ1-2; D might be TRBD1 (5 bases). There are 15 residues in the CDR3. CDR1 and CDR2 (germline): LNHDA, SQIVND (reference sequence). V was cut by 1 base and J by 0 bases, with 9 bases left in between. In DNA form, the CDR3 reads TGTGCCAGTAGTATAGGAGGGGAATCTAACTATGGCTACACCTTC. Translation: CASSIGGESNYGYTF.

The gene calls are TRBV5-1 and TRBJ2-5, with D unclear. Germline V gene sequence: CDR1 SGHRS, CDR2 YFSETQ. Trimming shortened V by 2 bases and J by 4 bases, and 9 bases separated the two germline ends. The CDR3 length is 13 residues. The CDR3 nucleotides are TGCGCCAGCAGCTTTCTGTTGTTAGAGACCCAGTACTTC. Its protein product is CASSFLLLETQYF.

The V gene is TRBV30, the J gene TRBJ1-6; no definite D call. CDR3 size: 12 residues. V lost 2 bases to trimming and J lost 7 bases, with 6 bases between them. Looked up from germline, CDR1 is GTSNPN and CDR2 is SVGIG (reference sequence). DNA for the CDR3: TGTGCCTGGAGTTTCACAAATTCACCCCTCCACTTT. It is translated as CAWSFTNSPLHF.

CDR3 DNA sequence: TGTGCCAGCAGGTACAGGGATTTGACCTACGAGCAGTACTTC. The encoded protein is CASRYRDLTYEQYF. The rearrangement links TRBV6-5 to TRBJ2-7; TRBD1 is a possible D gene (6 bases). This CDR3 is built from 14 residues. Germline assignment: CDR1 MNHEY and CDR2 SVGAGI. V was pared by 6 bases and J by 2 bases, with 14 bases between.

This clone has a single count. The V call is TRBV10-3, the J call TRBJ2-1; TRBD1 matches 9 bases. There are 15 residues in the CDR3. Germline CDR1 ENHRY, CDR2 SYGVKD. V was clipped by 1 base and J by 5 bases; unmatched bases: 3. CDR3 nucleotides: TGTGCCATCAGTGAGTTGGGACAGGGACACAATGAGCAGTTCTTC. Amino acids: CAISELGQGHNEQFF.

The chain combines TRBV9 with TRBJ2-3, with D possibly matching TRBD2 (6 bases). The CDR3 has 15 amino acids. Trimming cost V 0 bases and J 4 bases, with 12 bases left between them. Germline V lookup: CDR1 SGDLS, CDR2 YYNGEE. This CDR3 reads CASSVGAGWSDTQYF. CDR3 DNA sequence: TGTGCCAGCAGCGTAGGAGCGGGTTGGTCAGATACGCAGTATTTT.

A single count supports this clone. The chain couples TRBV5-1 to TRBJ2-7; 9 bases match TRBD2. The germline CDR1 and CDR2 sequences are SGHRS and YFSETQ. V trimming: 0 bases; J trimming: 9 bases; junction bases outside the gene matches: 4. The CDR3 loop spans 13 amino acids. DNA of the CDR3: TGCGCCAGCAGCTTGGAGGGTAGCGGGAGGCAGTACTTC. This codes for CASSLEGSGRQYF.

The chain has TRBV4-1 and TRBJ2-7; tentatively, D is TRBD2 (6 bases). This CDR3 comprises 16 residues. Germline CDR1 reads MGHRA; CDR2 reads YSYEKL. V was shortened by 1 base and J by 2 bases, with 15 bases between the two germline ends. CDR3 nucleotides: TGCGCCAGCAGCCAAGGTCGGTGGGAGGCAGCCTACGAGCAGTACTTC. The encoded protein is CASSQGRWEAAYEQYF.

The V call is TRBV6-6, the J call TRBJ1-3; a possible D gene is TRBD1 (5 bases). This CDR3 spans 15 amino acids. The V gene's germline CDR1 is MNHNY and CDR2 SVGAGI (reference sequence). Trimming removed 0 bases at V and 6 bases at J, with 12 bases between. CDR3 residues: CASSYSNGGENTIYF. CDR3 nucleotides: TGTGCCAGCAGTTACTCGAACGGGGGGGAAAACACCATATATTTT.

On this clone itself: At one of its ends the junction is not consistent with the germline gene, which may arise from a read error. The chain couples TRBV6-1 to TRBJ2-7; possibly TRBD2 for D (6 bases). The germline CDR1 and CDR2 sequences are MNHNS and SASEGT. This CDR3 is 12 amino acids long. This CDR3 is CASSPPGLGGIF. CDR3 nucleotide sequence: TGTGCCAGCAGCCCGCCCGGACTCGGCGGGATATTC.